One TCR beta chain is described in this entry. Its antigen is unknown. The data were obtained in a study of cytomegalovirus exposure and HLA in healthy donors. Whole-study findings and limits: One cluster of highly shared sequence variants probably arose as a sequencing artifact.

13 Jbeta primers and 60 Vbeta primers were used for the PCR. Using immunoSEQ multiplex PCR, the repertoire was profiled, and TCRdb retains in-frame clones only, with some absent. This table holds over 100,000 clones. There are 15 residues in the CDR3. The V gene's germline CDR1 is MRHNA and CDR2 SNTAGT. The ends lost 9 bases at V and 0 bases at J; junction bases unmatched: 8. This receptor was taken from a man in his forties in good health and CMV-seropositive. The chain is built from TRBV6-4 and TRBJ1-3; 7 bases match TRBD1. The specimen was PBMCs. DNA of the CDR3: TGTGCCAGAACCGGGACAGAGAGCTCTGGAAACACCATATATTTT. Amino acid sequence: CARTGTESSGNTIYF.